This TCR beta chain was sequenced for a study of shared clonotypes between healthy human individuals. CDR3 length: 13 amino acids. Germline V CDR1 and CDR2: MDHEN, SYDVKM. V was pared by 6 bases and J by 8 bases, with 16 bases between. Some clones are missing from TCRdb's copy, which holds only in-frame ones; the method was immunoSEQ multiplex PCR. Of 75,000 to 100,000 clones in the sample, more than 45% were seen once. With unsorted samples, genomic DNA was obtained from tens of millions of PBMCs. Sequencing was done on a sample of PBMCs. This sequence joins TRBV28 and TRBJ1-2; TRBD1 is a possible D gene (6 bases). The receptor's source is a woman aged 40-49 years in good health. Some clones in this sample may be carry-over from other donors' samples. The CDR3 spells CASSSQGPLGYTF. CDR3 DNA: TGTGCCAGCAGCAGTCAGGGGCCCTTGGGCTACACCTTC.